This T cell receptor beta chain was documented in a study of control samples from healthy donors and cancer patients (dated by TCRdb to 2020 to 2021). V trim: 4 bases; J trim: 4 bases; unmatched bases: 4. From cysteine to phenylalanine, the CDR3 is 15 amino acids long. Only CDR3 DNA is held: 45 bases, read in frame from base 1. The germline V gene yields SGHRS for CDR1 and YFSETQ for CDR2. A remark on this clone: Its binding antigen is unknown. No much larger clonotype is one base removed from it; base qualities were not supplied.

The method behind the library was the immunoSEQ multiplex PCR assay. In TCRdb, the immuneACCESS table is reduced to in-frame sequences with V and J assigned. These tables do not hold every clone; where another copy was compared, an unresolved V gene accounts for under half, and the others remain unexplained. The sample table shows about 180,000 clones, and around 94% are seen once. 1.2% to 1.5% of the sample is taken by the ten largest. The TCR was taken from a woman younger than 30 in good health. The sequence joins TRBV5-1 to TRBJ2-1, with TRBD2 matching 11 junction bases. What was sequenced was blood. In nucleotides, the sequence is TGCGCCAGCAGCGAAACTAGCGGGGGTTACAATGAGCAGTTCTTC. It codes for CASSETSGGYNEQFF.